These 4 T cell receptor beta chains were all obtained from the same sample, sequenced in a study of blood T cells in healthy people across ages. It was with a sample-barcoded 5' primer and a J-beta primer mix that a second PCR of roughly 7 to 12 cycles was run. MiXCR was run by TCRdb on the 5' RACE reads, yielding one entry per CDR3 protein. The data contain some 1.4 million distinct CDR3 sequences, 42% of them singletons. The sample was blood. All receptors come from a woman aged 18-29 years in good health.

The sample holds a few counts of this clonotype. The chain combines TRBV20-1 with TRBJ1-2; D gene unclear. V was cut by 0 bases and J by 7 bases, with 21 bases left in between. The CDR3 extends over 16 amino acids. Germline assignment: CDR1 DFQATT and CDR2 SNEGSKA (reference sequence). Here the CDR3 reads CSARDEARIPRSGYTF. In nucleotides, the CDR3 is TGCAGTGCTAGAGATGAGGCCCGGATCCCGCGGAGTGGCTACACCTTC.

The chain links TRBV18 to TRBJ2-3, with 9 bases aligning to TRBD1. Per germline, CDR1 KGHSH and CDR2 LQKENI. J lost 2 bases, V lost 3 bases, and 6 bases had no gene match. The CDR3 spans 16 residues. The CDR3 nucleotides are TGTGCCAGCTCACCCGGACAGGGGAGGACCACAGATACGCAGTATTTT. This codes for CASSPGQGRTTDTQYF.

Notes on this clonotype: A much larger clone is a single base away; this may be a read error. The chain joins TRBV6-5 to TRBJ2-5; unclear D gene. V was trimmed by 5 bases and J by 5 bases, leaving 15 bases between them. The CDR3 spans 14 residues. The germline CDR1 and CDR2 sequences are MNHEY and SVGAGI. As DNA, the CDR3 is TGTGCCAGCAGTGCCGTGGCCCCGTCGGAGACCCAGTACTTC. Encoded protein: CASSAVAPSETQYF.

A note on this clonotype: One end of the junction does not line up with germline, which may come from a read error. V and J are TRBV5-1 and TRBJ2-3; possible D gene TRBD1, 6 bases. Germline lookup yields CDR1 SGHRS and CDR2 YFSETQ. This CDR3 has 13 amino acids. The CDR3 nucleotides are TGCACCAGCAGGGGACCGATTACAGATACGCAGTATTTT. This encodes CTSRGPITDTQYF. The whole variable domain, filled in from reference TRBV5-1 and TRBJ2-3, reads KAGVTQTPRYLIKTRGQQVTLSCSPISGHRSVSWYQQTPGQGLQFLFEYFSETQRNKGNFPGRFSGRQFSNSRSEMNVSTLELGDSALYLCTSRGPITDTQYFGPGTRLTVL.